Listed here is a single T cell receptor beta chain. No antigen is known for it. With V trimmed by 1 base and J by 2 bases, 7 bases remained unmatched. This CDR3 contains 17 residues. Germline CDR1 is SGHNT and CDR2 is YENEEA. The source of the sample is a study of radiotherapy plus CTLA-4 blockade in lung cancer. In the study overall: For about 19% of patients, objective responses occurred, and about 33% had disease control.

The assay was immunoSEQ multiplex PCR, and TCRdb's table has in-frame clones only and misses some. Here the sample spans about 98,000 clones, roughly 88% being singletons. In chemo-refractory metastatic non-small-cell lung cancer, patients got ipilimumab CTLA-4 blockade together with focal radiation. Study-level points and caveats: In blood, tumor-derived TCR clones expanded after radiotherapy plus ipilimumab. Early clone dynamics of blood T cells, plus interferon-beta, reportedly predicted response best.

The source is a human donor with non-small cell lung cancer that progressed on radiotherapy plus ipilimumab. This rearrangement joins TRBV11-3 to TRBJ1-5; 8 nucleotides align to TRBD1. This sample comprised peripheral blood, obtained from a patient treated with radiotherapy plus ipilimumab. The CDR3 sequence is CASSLGTGKGGNQPQHF. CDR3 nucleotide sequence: TGTGCCAGCAGCTTAGGGACAGGGAAGGGAGGCAATCAGCCCCAGCATTTT. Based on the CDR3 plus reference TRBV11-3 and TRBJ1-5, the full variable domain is EAGVVQSPRYKIIEKKQPVAFWCNPISGHNTLYWYLQNLGQGPELLIRYENEEAVDDSQLPKDRFSAERLKGVDSTLKIQPAELGDSAVYLCASSLGTGKGGNQPQHFGDGTRLSIL.